This note documents a single T cell receptor (beta chain) sequence. The data derive from a study of blood T cell repertoires in COVID-19. The overall study: Samples representing acute and convalescent COVID-19 were sourced from the United States, Italy and Spain.

TCRdb keeps only in-frame clones here, not all; method: immunoSEQ multiplex PCR. Of 360,000 or so clones in the sample, around 90% were seen once. Trimming stripped 5 bases from V and 0 bases from J, with 10 bases between. Germline assignment: CDR1 SGHAT and CDR2 FQDESV (reference sequence). This CDR3 region has 15 residues. J is TRBJ1-4 and V is TRBV11-1; D perhaps matches TRBD1 (5 bases). The receptor was isolated from a man aged 18-30 years with active or convalescent COVID-19. What was sequenced was peripheral blood. The CDR3 bases are TGTGCCAGCAGCAGGGACTTTGCAACTAATGAAAAACTGTTTTTT. Translated, it gives CASSRDFATNEKLFF.